The next 20 T cell receptor beta chains were all read from a single sample in a study of CD8+CD57+ T cells in acquired aplastic anemia. Those patients picked for sequencing had displayed CD8+CD57+ cell expansion on flow cytometry. CDR3 and TCR beta VDJ profiling relied on a genomic DNA template. One entry per CDR3 protein results from TCRdb running MiXCR on the reads. The table lists approximately 470,000 distinct CDR3 sequences, more than 25% of them singletons. Sequenced: sorted CD4+, CD8+, or CD8+CD57+ T cells (not recorded which) from PBMCs. These receptor sequences come from a human donor with aplastic anemia.

In this sample, this clonotype turned up once. The V and J genes are TRBV15 and TRBJ1-5; 7 nucleotides align to TRBD1. The CDR3 contains 15 residues. CDR1 is LNHNV, CDR2 YYDKDF, per germline (reference sequence). The V gene end was trimmed by 1 base and the J gene end by 7 bases; junction bases not matched to a gene: 7. The CDR3 loop is CATSRAGTENQPQHF. The CDR3 nucleotides read TGTGCCACCAGCAGAGCCGGGACAGAAAACCAGCCCCAGCATTTT. Full variable domain (remainder filled in from reference TRBV15 and TRBJ1-5): DAMVIQNPRYQVTQFGKPVTLSCSQTLNHNVMYWYQQKSSQAPKLLFHYYDKDFNNEADTPDNFQSRRPNTSFCFLDIRSPGLGDTAMYLCATSRAGTENQPQHFGDGTRLSIL.

This clonotype was picked up many times. The chain combines TRBV19 with TRBJ1-2, with D possibly matching TRBD1 (5 bases). This CDR3 contains 16 residues. V shed 7 bases and J shed 6 bases, with 24 bases lying between them. Germline CDR1 LNHDA, CDR2 SQIVND (reference sequence). CDR3 region: CASNRGVSLISNGYTF. The CDR3 coding sequence is TGTGCCAGTAACCGGGGGGTTTCGCTTATATCCAATGGCTACACCTTC. Supplemented by reference TRBV19 and TRBJ1-2, the full variable domain reads DGGITQSPKYLFRKEGQNVTLSCEQNLNHDAMYWYRQDPGQGLRLIYYSQIVNDFQKGDIAEGYSVSREKKESFPLTVTSAQKNPTAFYLCASNRGVSLISNGYTFGSGTRLTVV.

This rearrangement joins TRBV11-2 to TRBJ2-7; D possibly corresponds to TRBD1 (6 bases). The length of the CDR3 is 13 residues. Trimming removed 5 bases at V and 7 bases at J, with 15 bases between. Germline V gene sequence: CDR1 SGHAT, CDR2 FQNNGV. CDR3 DNA: TGTGCCAGCAGCCTGCAGGGGATTGGGGAGCAGTACTTC. Translating gives CASSLQGIGEQYF.

In its sample, this clonotype was seen many times. The chain couples TRBV7-8 to TRBJ1-2, with no clear D. The CDR3 totals 12 residues. Germline CDR1 SGHVS, CDR2 FQNEAQ. Trimming stripped 3 bases from V and 4 bases from J, with 6 bases between. This CDR3 is CASSLMGYGYTF. DNA of the CDR3: TGTGCCAGCAGCTTGATGGGCTATGGCTACACCTTC.

The chain carries TRBV6-4 and TRBJ2-4, with 8 bases matching TRBD1. Germline loops: CDR1 MRHNA, CDR2 SNTAGT. The CDR3 extends over 11 amino acids. Trimming removed 8 bases from V and 6 bases from J; junction bases left unmatched: 0. CDR3 loop: CASGTGNIQYF. CDR3 in DNA: TGTGCCAGCGGGACAGGAAACATTCAGTACTTC.

This clonotype was seen more than once but under ten times. The chain couples TRBV2 to TRBJ2-3, with 9 bases that match TRBD2. The CDR3 sequence is 17 residues long. After removal of 4 bases from V and 2 bases from J, the junction contained 10 bases not matched to a gene. Germline values: CDR1 SNHLY, CDR2 FYNNEI. Written as DNA, the CDR3 is TGTGCCAGCAGTGTGACCGGAGCGGGGGGATCCACAGATACGCAGTATTTT. The encoded protein is CASSVTGAGGSTDTQYF. The full variable domain, rest sourced from reference TRBV2 and TRBJ2-3, is EPEVTQTPSHQVTQMGQEVILRCVPISNHLYFYWYRQILGQKVEFLVSFYNNEISEKSEIFDDQFSVERPDGSNFTLKIRSTKLEDSAMYFCASSVTGAGGSTDTQYFGPGTRLTVL.

The chain joins TRBV7-2 to TRBJ1-5; 7 positions agree with TRBD1. This CDR3 is built from 15 residues. With V trimmed by 6 bases and J by 11 bases, 16 bases remained unmatched. Germline V gene sequence: CDR1 SGHTA, CDR2 FQGNSA. In DNA, the CDR3 is TGTGCCAGCAGTTTAACAGGGGCCCTAGGGCAGTCCCAGCATTTT. Its protein is CASSLTGALGQSQHF.

The V call is TRBV2, the J call TRBJ2-2, with D hard to call. Trimming stripped 4 bases from V and 0 bases from J, with 18 bases between. Germline V gene sequence: CDR1 SNHLY, CDR2 FYNNEI. The length of the CDR3 is 18 residues. The CDR3 reads CASSVPENRNANTGELFF. In DNA, the CDR3 is TGTGCCAGCAGTGTACCGGAGAACCGAAACGCGAACACCGGGGAGCTGTTTTTT.

Of note for this clonotype: Being one base from a much bigger clone, this may be a read error. Likely a read error: the CDR3 ends without its conserved phenylalanine or tryptophan. V is TRBV7-8 and J is TRBJ1-2, with D possibly being TRBD1 (5 bases). With 0 bases removed from V and 6 bases from J, the gap between germline ends came to 20 bases. This CDR3 region has 17 residues. Germline V gene data show CDR1 as SGHVS and CDR2 as FQNEAQ. The CDR3 DNA reads as TGTGCCAGCAGCTTAGCTTCGGGTTGGGCGGCAGGGAATGGCTACACCATC. Translation gives CASSLASGWAAGNGYTI.

The chain links TRBV2 to TRBJ2-5; TRBD2 matches 15 bases. This CDR3 spans 16 amino acids. With V trimmed by 4 bases and J by 5 bases, 5 bases remained unmatched. Per the germline V gene, CDR1 is SNHLY and CDR2 is FYNNEI. The CDR3 reads CASSVGLAGGGETQYF. The CDR3 DNA is TGTGCCAGCAGTGTGGGACTAGCGGGGGGCGGGGAGACCCAGTACTTC.

The chain employs TRBV29-1 and TRBJ2-3; D not resolved. CDR3 length: 13 amino acids. V lost 8 bases, J lost 2 bases, and 14 bases lay in between. The germline V gene has CDR1 SQVTM and CDR2 ANQGSEA. CDR3 DNA: TGCAGCTTGTCGCGACAATTCACAGATACGCAGTATTTT. Translated: CSLSRQFTDTQYF.

Only a few counts were recorded for this clonotype. The chain joins TRBV12-3 or TRBV12-4 to TRBJ2-7; D is possibly TRBD1 (7 bases). V gave up 6 bases and J gave up 7 bases, with 19 bases separating them. The CDR3 covers 14 residues. The CDR3 reads CASRYGQAAGEQYF. DNA for the CDR3: TGTGCCAGCAGATACGGACAGGCCGCGGGGGAGCAGTACTTC.

The rearrangement links TRBV4-1 to TRBJ1-1; no definite D call. The V end lost 3 bases, the J end lost 2 bases, and 13 bases lay between the germline ends. In germline, CDR1 is MGHRA, CDR2 YSYEKL. The CDR3 is 15 amino acids. The DNA for the CDR3 is TGCGCCAGCAGCCAGGGGAGGACGGCTAACACTGAAGCTTTCTTT. Translating gives CASSQGRTANTEAFF.

There are many counts of this clonotype. CDR3 nucleotide sequence: TGTGCCAGCAGCCCCCACCGTCCCCCCACAGATACGCAGTATTTT. Its protein is CASSPHRPPTDTQYF. V usage is TRBV11-2 and J usage is TRBJ2-3; D not resolved. The germline V gene encodes CDR1 SGHAT and CDR2 FQNNGV. Trimming pared 5 bases from V and 2 bases from J, leaving 14 bases between. CDR3 length equals 15 residues.

This clonotype was observed at least ten times. The chain combines TRBV10-3 with TRBJ1-1; D unclear. V was cut by 6 bases and J by 4 bases, with 12 bases left in between. Germline lookup yields CDR1 ENHRY and CDR2 SYGVKD. The CDR3 is 13 amino acids. The CDR3 is CAIRSAVGTEAFF. DNA of the CDR3: TGTGCCATCAGGTCTGCCGTGGGCACTGAAGCTTTCTTT.

This clonotype was recorded at least ten times. The chain is built from TRBV20-1 and TRBJ1-6; 7 positions agree with TRBD1. Germline trimming cut 6 bases from V and 5 bases from J; bases unmatched to any gene: 7. The germline gives CDR1 DFQATT, CDR2 SNEGSKA (reference sequence). There are 14 residues in the CDR3. The CDR3 bases are TGCAGTGCCTCCAGGGGGTCCGATAATTCACCCCTCCACTTT. It encodes CSASRGSDNSPLHF.

The rearrangement links TRBV10-3 to TRBJ2-2, with 7 bases that match TRBD2. V dropped 3 bases and J dropped 9; count of bases not matched to a gene: 13. This CDR3 is 16 amino acids long. Germline lookup yields CDR1 ENHRY and CDR2 SYGVKD. The CDR3 loop reads CAISESPGLTNRELFF. The CDR3 DNA follows: TGTGCCATCAGTGAATCCCCGGGACTAACTAACCGGGAGCTGTTTTTT.

Worth noting for this clonotype: The missing conserved phenylalanine or tryptophan at the end of this CDR3 makes a read error likely. This chain links TRBV9 with TRBJ2-7, with no clear D. Per germline, CDR1 SGDLS and CDR2 YYNGEE. V was trimmed by 2 bases and J by 0 bases, leaving 9 bases between them. CDR3 length equals 14 residues. The CDR3 DNA follows: TGTGCCAGCAGCGTTTCGGCTATCTCCTACGAGCAGTACCTC. This codes for CASSVSAISYEQYL.

This clonotype was observed a few times. V is TRBV7-3 and J is TRBJ1-1, with a possible D match to TRBD1 (6 bases). Trimming left V 5 bases short and J 3 bases short, with 16 bases between. The CDR3 has 15 amino acids. The V gene's germline CDR1 is SGHTA and CDR2 FQGTGA. CDR3 in DNA: TGTGCCAGCAGCACCGGGGCGGGGGCGGACACTGAAGCTTTCTTT. It is translated as CASSTGAGADTEAFF. The variable domain in full, completed from reference TRBV7-3 and TRBJ1-1, reads GAGVSQTPSNKVTEKGKYVELRCDPISGHTALYWYRQSLGQGPEFLIYFQGTGAADDSGLPNDRFFAVRPEGSVSTLKIQRTERGDSAVYLCASSTGAGADTEAFFGQGTRLTVV.

With respect to this clonotype: Possible read error: a much larger clone is one base away. The gene calls are TRBV7-3 and TRBJ2-7, with 8 bases that match TRBD1. This CDR3 comprises 14 residues. The germline V gene has CDR1 SGHTA and CDR2 FQGTGA. V trimming: 4 bases; J trimming: 6 bases; junction bases outside the gene matches: 8. In nucleotides, the CDR3 is TGTGCCAGCAGCTCCCCAACCGACAGGGGCGAGCAGTACTTC. This encodes CASSSPTDRGEQYF.